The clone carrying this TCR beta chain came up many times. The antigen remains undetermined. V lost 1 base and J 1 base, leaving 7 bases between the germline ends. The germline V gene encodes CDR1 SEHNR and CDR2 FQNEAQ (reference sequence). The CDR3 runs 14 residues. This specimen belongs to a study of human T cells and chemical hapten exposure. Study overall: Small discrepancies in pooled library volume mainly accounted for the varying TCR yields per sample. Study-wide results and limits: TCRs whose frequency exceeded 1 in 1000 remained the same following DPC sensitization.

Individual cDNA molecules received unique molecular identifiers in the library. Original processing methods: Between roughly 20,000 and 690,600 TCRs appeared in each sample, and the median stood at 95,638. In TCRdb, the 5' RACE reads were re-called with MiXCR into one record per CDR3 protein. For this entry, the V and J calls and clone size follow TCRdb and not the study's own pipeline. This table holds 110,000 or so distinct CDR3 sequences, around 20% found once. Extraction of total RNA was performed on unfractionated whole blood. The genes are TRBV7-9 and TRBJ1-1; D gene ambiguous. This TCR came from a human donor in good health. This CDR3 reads CASSLGPQNTEAFF. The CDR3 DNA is TGTGCCAGCAGCTTAGGACCGCAGAACACTGAAGCTTTCTTT.